The 30 T cell receptor beta chains given below trace back to one sample, sequenced in a study of cytomegalovirus exposure and HLA in healthy donors. 13 Jbeta primers and 60 Vbeta primers were used for the PCR. Sequenced by immunoSEQ multiplex PCR; TCRdb stores in-frame clones only, minus some. The table lists approximately 95,000 clones, around 81% of them singletons. Sequenced material: PBMCs. The receptors were sampled from a woman aged 70-85 years in good health and CMV-seropositive.

J is TRBJ2-1 and V is TRBV30, with TRBD2 matching 8 bases. This CDR3 is built from 13 residues. Germline V gene data show CDR1 as GTSNPN and CDR2 as SVGIG (reference sequence). V lost 1 base, J lost 7 bases, and 3 bases stayed unmatched. The CDR3 loop reads CAWSGTSRNEQFF. The CDR3 DNA sequence: TGTGCCTGGAGTGGGACTAGCCGGAATGAGCAGTTCTTC. The full variable domain, its missing parts supplied by reference TRBV30 and TRBJ2-1, is SQTIHQWPATLVQPVGSPLSLECTVEGTSNPNLYWYRQAAGRGLQLLFYSVGIGQISSEVPQNLSASRPQDRQFILSSKKLLLSDSGFYLCAWSGTSRNEQFFGPGTRLTVL.

The chain employs TRBV7-2 and TRBJ2-1; 9 bases are a match to TRBD2. Per the germline V gene, CDR1 is SGHTA and CDR2 is FQGNSA. With 4 bases clipped from V and 7 bases from J, the junction kept 5 bases outside the gene matches. The CDR3 is 14 amino acids. This CDR3 reads CASSWSSGMNEQFF. The CDR3 DNA sequence: TGTGCCAGCAGCTGGTCTAGCGGGATGAATGAGCAGTTCTTC.

The chain employs TRBV7-6 and TRBJ2-2, with TRBD1 matching over 7 bases. The germline gives CDR1 SGHVS, CDR2 FNYEAQ. The J segment lost 6 bases and the V segment lost 1 base, leaving 8 bases of the junction unmatched. This CDR3 has 16 amino acids. The CDR3 sequence is CASSLDRGPIAGELFF. The CDR3 bases are TGTGCCAGCAGCTTAGACAGGGGCCCTATAGCCGGGGAGCTGTTTTTT.

The rearrangement uses TRBV5-4 and TRBJ2-5, with 7 positions matching TRBD1. The length of the CDR3 is 16 residues. The ends lost 1 base at V and 4 bases at J; junction bases unmatched: 10. Germline-derived CDR1 and CDR2 are SGHNT and YYREEE (reference sequence). The DNA of the CDR3 is TGTGCCAGCAGCTTGACCCGGGACAGCTCAGGAGAGACCCAGTACTTC. Translated, it gives CASSLTRDSSGETQYF.

This rearrangement joins TRBV18 to TRBJ1-2, with 9 bases that match TRBD1. The length of the CDR3 is 15 residues. CDR1 and CDR2 from the germline V gene are KGHSH and LQKENI. V lost 2 bases, J lost 6 bases, and 7 bases stayed unmatched. The CDR3 DNA reads TGTGCCAGCTCACCAATCACAGGGGGCGAGAATGGCTACACCTTC. This codes for CASSPITGGENGYTF. Filled out from reference TRBV18 and TRBJ1-2, the complete variable domain reads NAGVMQNPRHLVRRRGQEARLRCSPMKGHSHVYWYRQLPEEGLKFMVYLQKENIIDESGMPKERFSAEFPKEGPSILRIQQVVRGDSAAYFCASSPITGGENGYTFGSGTRLTVV.

V and J are TRBV11-2 and TRBJ1-1; D possibly corresponds to TRBD1 (6 bases). Germline loops: CDR1 SGHAT, CDR2 FQNNGV. The CDR3 contains 14 residues. V was cut by 3 bases and J by 2 bases, with 10 bases left in between. This chain's CDR3 is CASSFIGGNTEAFF. CDR3 coding DNA: TGTGCCAGCAGCTTCATAGGGGGAAACACTGAAGCTTTCTTT. Looking up the rest from reference TRBV11-2 and TRBJ1-1 gives the full variable domain: EAGVAQSPRYKIIEKRQSVAFWCNPISGHATLYWYQQILGQGPKLLIQFQNNGVVDDSQLPKDRFSAERLKGVDSTLKIQPAKLEDSAVYLCASSFIGGNTEAFFGQGTRLTVV.

This sequence joins TRBV2 and TRBJ2-5; the D is unclear. The CDR3 has 16 residues. Germline CDR1 SNHLY, CDR2 FYNNEI. Trimming stripped 6 bases from V and 2 bases from J, with 19 bases between. The CDR3 region has the DNA TGTGCCAGCAGGTCTTCCTCGGTGGCAGGTCAAGAGACCCAGTACTTC. This sequence encodes CASRSSSVAGQETQYF.

The gene calls are TRBV19 and TRBJ1-1, with 8 bases that match TRBD1. The germline V gene has CDR1 LNHDA and CDR2 SQIVND (reference sequence). V was clipped by 6 bases and J by 1 base; unmatched bases: 4. The CDR3 loop spans 14 amino acids. The CDR3 DNA is TGTGCCAGTAGGGACAGGGTGACGAACACTGAAGCTTTCTTT. As protein: CASRDRVTNTEAFF.

The sample holds a few counts of this clone. One end of the junction fails to match germline, which may point to a read error. The gene calls are TRBV7-7 and TRBJ2-3, with D perhaps TRBD1 or TRBD2 (6 bases each). The germline gives CDR1 SSHAT, CDR2 FNYEAQ (reference sequence). This CDR3 is built from 16 residues. The CDR3 protein is CASSLAVGGVENTQYF. Here the CDR3 DNA reads TGTGCTAGCAGCTTAGCGGTAGGGGGTGTTGAGAATACGCAGTATTTT.

This chain joins TRBV28 and TRBJ2-7, with 12 bases aligning to TRBD2. This CDR3 spans 15 amino acids. V dropped 2 bases and J dropped 7; count of bases not matched to a gene: 6. Germline V lookup: CDR1 MDHEN, CDR2 SYDVKM. The CDR3 sequence: CASSLDSLAGGEQYF. As DNA, the CDR3 is TGTGCCAGCAGTTTAGATTCACTAGCGGGAGGTGAGCAGTACTTC.

This clone turned up a few times. The CDR3 is CASRRDRGTEAFF. For the CDR3, the DNA is TGTGCCAGCAGACGGGACAGGGGAACTGAAGCTTTCTTT. V is TRBV6-5 and J is TRBJ1-1; 10 bases agree with TRBD1. Germline CDR1 and CDR2: MNHEY and SVGAGI. The CDR3 has 13 amino acids. Trimming took 6 bases from V and 5 from J; bases not matched to a gene: 3.

The chain links TRBV6-5 to TRBJ1-5; D is unresolved. The CDR3 spans 14 residues. The V end was cut by 0 bases, the J end by 2 bases, with 5 bases between. The germline V gene has CDR1 MNHEY and CDR2 SVGAGI. The CDR3: CASSYSSGNQPQHF. The CDR3 DNA reads TGTGCCAGCAGTTACTCGAGTGGCAATCAGCCCCAGCATTTT.

The rearrangement joins TRBV27 to TRBJ2-7; 7 nucleotides align to TRBD1. Looked up from germline, CDR1 is MNHEY and CDR2 is SMNVEV (reference sequence). The CDR3 extends over 13 amino acids. V shed 3 bases, J shed 6 bases, and the junction held 5 bases outside the gene matches. The CDR3 DNA sequence: TGTGCCAGCAGTTTCGGGACAGTTTCCGAGCAGTACTTC. Its translation: CASSFGTVSEQYF.

Written as DNA, the CDR3 is TGTGCCAGCAGGACAGGGGGCTATGGCTACACCTTC. As protein: CASRTGGYGYTF. J is TRBJ1-2 and V is TRBV2, with 9 bases that match TRBD1. Germline CDR1 reads SNHLY; CDR2 reads FYNNEI. The CDR3 extends over 12 amino acids. Trimming cost V 6 bases and J 4 bases; bases outside gene matches: 0.

This rearrangement joins TRBV5-1 to TRBJ2-1; TRBD2 might be the D (6 bases). With 4 bases removed from V and 7 bases from J, the gap between germline ends came to 15 bases. Per the germline V gene, CDR1 is SGHRS and CDR2 is YFSETQ. The CDR3 covers 14 residues. The CDR3 nucleotides read TGCGCCAGCAGCCGACGGCGGGCGGGGAATGAGCAGTTCTTC. It encodes CASSRRRAGNEQFF.

The chain uses TRBV7-2 and TRBJ2-3; 9 bases are shared with TRBD2. This CDR3 contains 16 residues. The V and J ends lost 1 base and 6 bases, in that order; junction bases with no gene match: 8. Germline-derived CDR1 and CDR2 are SGHTA and FQGNSA. CDR3 nucleotides: TGTGCCAGCAGCTTAGGTAGCGGGAGCTTGTCGGATACGCAGTATTTT. Translated, it gives CASSLGSGSLSDTQYF.

This clone was recorded a few times. The rearrangement links TRBV23-1 to TRBJ1-1, with TRBD1 matching 9 bases. TRBV23-1 is an open reading frame whose function is uncertain. With V trimmed by 0 bases and J by 1 base, 3 bases remained unmatched. The CDR3 covers 16 residues. In DNA, the CDR3 is TGCGCCAGCAGTCAATCCAGGGACAGGGAGAACACTGAAGCTTTCTTT. It yields the protein CASSQSRDRENTEAFF.

The genes are TRBV19 and TRBJ1-4; D ambiguous. Germline assignment: CDR1 LNHDA and CDR2 SQIVND (reference sequence). This CDR3 is 13 amino acids long. Trimming took 6 bases from V and 7 from J, leaving 12 bases between them. CDR3 amino acids: CASRAGSTEKLFF. CDR3 DNA: TGTGCCAGTAGAGCGGGGTCTACTGAAAAACTGTTTTTT.

In regard to this clone: Its ends do not fully match the called genes, so a read error is possible. The same CDR3 can be traced to other DNA sequences in this sample. The rearrangement uses TRBV19 and TRBJ1-1, with D unclear. The CDR3 totals 14 residues. Per germline, CDR1 LNHDA and CDR2 SQIVND (reference sequence). The CDR3 DNA follows: TGTGCCAGTAGTAGGCGGCAGACGAACACTGAAGCTTTTTTT. Translated: CASSRRQTNTEAFF.

The V gene is TRBV7-2, the J gene TRBJ2-7, with 7 bases lining up with TRBD2. Looked up from germline, CDR1 is SGHTA and CDR2 is FQGNSA. CDR3 length: 15 residues. The J segment lost 1 base and the V segment lost 2 bases, leaving 5 bases of the junction unmatched. In nucleotides, the CDR3 is TGTGCCAGCAGCTTATGGGCGGGAGTATCCTACGAGCAGTACTTC. Encoded protein: CASSLWAGVSYEQYF.

The sample holds a few counts of this clone. The chain recombines TRBV19 with TRBJ1-1; D ambiguous. Germline V gives CDR1 LNHDA, CDR2 SQIVND (reference sequence). This CDR3 is built from 14 residues. Trimming cost V 4 bases and J 2 bases, with 11 bases left between them. CDR3 sequence (DNA): TGTGCCAGTAGTACAAGAGGGAGAAACACTGAAGCTTTCTTT. Translating gives CASSTRGRNTEAFF.

The chain has TRBV28 and TRBJ2-3; TRBD2 aligns across 9 bases. Germline CDR1 is MDHEN and CDR2 is SYDVKM. Trimming at V came to 7 bases and at J to 7 bases, leaving 9 bases not matched to a gene. This CDR3 spans 14 amino acids. The DNA of the CDR3 is TGTGCCAGCACCCTAGCGGGGTTCATGAATACGCAGTATTTT. Translating it yields CASTLAGFMNTQYF. The full variable domain, its missing parts supplied by reference TRBV28 and TRBJ2-3, is DVKVTQSSRYLVKRTGEKVFLECVQDMDHENMFWYRQDPGLGLRLIYFSYDVKMKEKGDIPEGYSVSREKKERFSLILESASTNQTSMYLCASTLAGFMNTQYFGPGTRLTVL.

The chain couples TRBV19 to TRBJ1-2; 7 bases agree with TRBD1. Per germline, CDR1 LNHDA and CDR2 SQIVND (reference sequence). This CDR3 has 15 amino acids. The J segment lost 3 bases and the V segment lost 6 bases, leaving 10 bases of the junction unmatched. The CDR3 coding sequence is TGTGCCAGTAGCCCTACGACAGGGTTAGACTATGGCTACACCTTC. Protein sequence: CASSPTTGLDYGYTF.

The chain couples TRBV4-3 to TRBJ2-2, with 8 bases fitting TRBD2. The CDR3 is made up of 18 amino acids. Germline CDR1 is LGHNA and CDR2 is YSLEER. J lost 3 bases, V lost 2 bases, and 11 bases had no gene match. DNA of the CDR3: TGCGCCAGCAGCCAACACTCTCTAGCGGGTGATTACACCGGGGAGCTGTTTTTT. This encodes CASSQHSLAGDYTGELFF.

This clone has more than one count but fewer than ten. The genes are TRBV4-3 and TRBJ2-6; D perhaps matches TRBD2 (6 bases). CDR3 length: 17 residues. V lost 2 bases and J 1 base, leaving 12 bases between the germline ends. CDR1 and CDR2 from the germline V gene are LGHNA and YSLEER. The CDR3 reads CASSQNVGGSGANVLTF. CDR3 DNA sequence: TGCGCCAGCAGCCAAAATGTTGGAGGGTCTGGGGCCAACGTCCTGACTTTC.

This clone was seen more than once but under ten times. The chain has TRBV5-1 and TRBJ2-5, with 8 bases lining up with TRBD1. The DNA matches TRBJ2-7 better at its end, which makes the J call doubtful. In germline, CDR1 is SGHRS, CDR2 YFSETQ. The CDR3 loop spans 15 amino acids. The CDR3 protein is CASSPRQGTAYEQYF. Written as DNA, the CDR3 is TGCGCCAGCAGCCCCCGACAGGGGACCGCCTACGAGCAGTACTTC.

V gene TRBV5-4 combines with J gene TRBJ1-3; D may be TRBD1 (5 bases). V was clipped by 1 base and J by 0 bases, with 17 bases between them. The CDR3 length is 18 residues. The V gene's germline CDR1 is SGHNT and CDR2 YYREEE (reference sequence). Here the CDR3 reads CASSLMLRTPSSGNTIYF. The CDR3 coding sequence is TGTGCCAGCAGCTTGATGTTGCGGACACCCAGCTCTGGAAACACCATATATTTT.

The rearrangement joins TRBV19 to TRBJ2-1; 7 nucleotides agree with TRBD2. The CDR3 is 15 residues long. CDR1 is LNHDA and CDR2 is SQIVND in the germline V gene (reference sequence). V lost 4 bases and J lost 0; bases outside the gene matches: 3. The CDR3 spells CASSRGLISYNEQFF. The CDR3 nucleotides are TGTGCCAGTAGTAGGGGACTAATCTCCTACAATGAGCAGTTCTTC.

The chain couples TRBV11-2 to TRBJ2-7, with D unclear. The CDR3 has 14 amino acids. Germline V gene data show CDR1 as SGHAT and CDR2 as FQNNGV. V lost 5 bases to trimming and J lost 0 bases, with 11 bases between them. The CDR3 region has the DNA TGTGCCAGCAGCCAAACCGACAACTCCTACGAGCAGTACTTC. It yields the protein CASSQTDNSYEQYF. Full variable domain (rest looked up from reference TRBV11-2 and TRBJ2-7): EAGVAQSPRYKIIEKRQSVAFWCNPISGHATLYWYQQILGQGPKLLIQFQNNGVVDDSQLPKDRFSAERLKGVDSTLKIQPAKLEDSAVYLCASSQTDNSYEQYFGPGTRLTVT.

The chain recombines TRBV30 with TRBJ1-1; 7 bases are shared with TRBD1. CDR3 length equals 14 residues. The V gene end was trimmed by 4 bases and the J gene end by 4 bases; junction bases not matched to a gene: 9. Looked up from germline, CDR1 is GTSNPN and CDR2 is SVGIG (reference sequence). Here the CDR3 reads CAWNLRKGATEAFF. CDR3 nucleotides: TGTGCCTGGAACCTACGGAAGGGGGCCACTGAAGCTTTCTTT.